These 21 T cell receptor beta chains came from one sample sequenced in a study of T cell responses to AZD1222 COVID-19 vaccine. Some clones are missing from TCRdb's copy, which holds only in-frame ones; the method was immunoSEQ multiplex PCR. This sample has some 120,000 clones, with about nine tenths found just once. The material was peripheral blood, obtained on day 0 of AZD1222 vaccination. The source is an adult in good health.

This clone was seen a single time. This chain connects TRBV30 to TRBJ1-5; 8 bases line up with TRBD1. With V trimmed by 0 bases and J by 6 bases, 1 base remained unmatched. The CDR3 contains 13 residues. From germline, CDR1 is GTSNPN and CDR2 SVGIG (reference sequence). The CDR3 region has the DNA TGTGCCTGGAGTGTACAGGGGGTTCAGCCCCAGCATTTT. It specifies CAWSVQGVQPQHF.

DNA of the CDR3: TGTGCCAGTAGTATGAGGATAGTTGGCACAGATACGCAGTATTTT. Its translation is CASSMRIVGTDTQYF. The chain recombines TRBV19 with TRBJ2-3; D remains unclear. The germline V gene encodes CDR1 LNHDA and CDR2 SQIVND (reference sequence). V lost 3 bases, J lost 1 base, and 11 bases lay in between. This CDR3 comprises 15 residues.

This sequence joins TRBV6-7 and TRBJ1-5; D might be TRBD1 (5 bases). TRBV6-7 is designated an ORF whose function remains uncertain. With 4 bases removed from V and 3 bases from J, the gap between germline ends came to 19 bases. The CDR3 length is 17 residues. CDR3: CASSSPTAGPPNQPQHF. The CDR3 DNA reads TGTGCCAGCAGTTCCCCAACGGCGGGACCTCCCAATCAGCCCCAGCATTTT.

The chain carries TRBV6-5 and TRBJ1-2; no firm D call. Germline CDR1 reads MNHEY; CDR2 reads SVGAGI. The CDR3 sequence is 15 residues long. Deletions cut 0 bases from V and 4 bases from J, with 12 bases between. Here the CDR3 reads CASSYSRRQFYGYTF. The CDR3 nucleotides are TGTGCCAGCAGTTACTCAAGAAGGCAGTTCTATGGCTACACCTTC.

J is TRBJ2-5 and V is TRBV11-1, with 8 bases matching TRBD1. This CDR3 is built from 13 residues. V lost 5 bases and J lost 2; bases outside the gene matches: 1. Germline-derived CDR1 and CDR2 are SGHAT and FQDESV (reference sequence). The CDR3: CASSRTGQETQYF. In DNA, the CDR3 is TGTGCCAGCAGCCGGACAGGGCAAGAGACCCAGTACTTC.

The chain couples TRBV19 to TRBJ1-6; 9 bases line up with TRBD1. The CDR3 extends over 15 amino acids. The germline V gene has CDR1 LNHDA and CDR2 SQIVND (reference sequence). Trimming removed 6 bases from V and 7 bases from J; junction bases left unmatched: 7. As DNA, the CDR3 is TGTGCCAGTAGGTCTCAACAGGGGGCAAATTCACCCCTCCACTTT. It codes for CASRSQQGANSPLHF.

In this sample, this clone turned up once. The CDR3 here is CASSYGAGRAAFF. The CDR3 DNA is TGTGCCAGCAGTTACGGTGCCGGACGAGCGGCTTTCTTT. The rearrangement links TRBV6-5 to TRBJ1-1; D gene ambiguous. The V and J ends lost 2 bases and 11 bases respectively, with 15 bases between them. The CDR3 length is 13 residues. Germline-derived CDR1 and CDR2 are MNHEY and SVGAGI.

This clone was seen a few times. The gene calls are TRBV4-1 and TRBJ2-1, with 11 bases fitting TRBD2. The germline V gene encodes CDR1 MGHRA and CDR2 YSYEKL. The CDR3 runs to 18 residues. V gave up 1 base and J gave up 8 bases; unmatched junction bases: 13. The CDR3 loop is CASSQGGVLAGVVDEQFF. In DNA form, the CDR3 reads TGCGCCAGCAGCCAAGGAGGCGTACTAGCGGGAGTGGTTGATGAGCAGTTCTTC.

V gene TRBV6-5 combines with J gene TRBJ2-5, with D possibly TRBD1 on 6 matching bases. The V end lost 5 bases, the J end lost 4 bases, and 17 bases lay between the germline ends. CDR1 MNHEY and CDR2 SVGAGI come from the germline V gene. CDR3 length equals 15 residues. The CDR3 nucleotides read TGTGCCAGCAGTCCGGGACACAGACTTGGAGAGACCCAGTACTTC. It is translated as CASSPGHRLGETQYF.

V gene TRBV15 combines with J gene TRBJ1-2, with D maybe TRBD1 (5 bases). V lost 0 bases to trimming and J lost 0 bases, with 17 bases between them. This CDR3 comprises 18 residues. In germline, CDR1 is LNHNV, CDR2 YYDKDF (reference sequence). CDR3 sequence (DNA): TGTGCCACCAGCAGAGAAACGGGACGCAGGATAGCTAACTATGGCTACACCTTC. Amino acids: CATSRETGRRIANYGYTF.

This CDR3 is CASSPTKPPYEQYF. DNA of the CDR3: TGTGCCAGCAGCCCGACTAAGCCTCCCTACGAGCAGTACTTC. The rearrangement links TRBV7-9 to TRBJ2-7; the D gene is possibly TRBD2 (5 bases). Looked up from germline, CDR1 is SEHNR and CDR2 is FQNEAQ (reference sequence). This CDR3 is 14 amino acids long. Trimming pared 5 bases from V and 2 bases from J, leaving 13 bases between.

The chain carries TRBV6-5 and TRBJ1-1, with D unclear. Germline CDR1 MNHEY, CDR2 SVGAGI. V was cut by 2 bases and J by 6 bases, with 16 bases left in between. The CDR3 loop spans 15 amino acids. The CDR3 sequence: CASSYSPGLNAEAFF. The CDR3 DNA sequence: TGTGCCAGCAGTTACAGCCCGGGTCTGAATGCTGAAGCTTTCTTT.

The V call is TRBV19, the J call TRBJ2-7, with D possibly TRBD2 on 5 matching bases. This CDR3 contains 14 residues. V shed 4 bases and J shed 3 bases, with 13 bases lying between them. Per germline, CDR1 LNHDA and CDR2 SQIVND (reference sequence). CDR3 protein: CASSTRGTSYEQYF. The CDR3 DNA is TGTGCCAGTAGTACCCGTGGAACTAGCTACGAGCAGTACTTC.

This clone was observed once. The V and J genes are TRBV6-5 and TRBJ1-4, with D perhaps matching TRBD1 (5 bases). V lost 6 bases and J lost 12, with 20 bases in between. The germline V gene encodes CDR1 MNHEY and CDR2 SVGAGI. The length of the CDR3 is 14 residues. CDR3 sequence reads: CASSLNGRGTQLFF. The DNA for the CDR3 is TGTGCCAGCAGCCTAAACGGGCGGGGGACGCAACTGTTTTTT.

The chain uses TRBV2 and TRBJ1-2; no firm D call. The CDR3 runs 13 residues. Germline CDR1 reads SNHLY; CDR2 reads FYNNEI. V was cut by 1 base and J by 7 bases, with 10 bases left in between. The CDR3 nucleotides are TGTGCCAGCAGTGAAGGTTCGGGGTTTGGCTACACCTTC. Its translation is CASSEGSGFGYTF.

The chain is built from TRBV15 and TRBJ2-1; 8 bases agree with TRBD2. Germline V gives CDR1 LNHNV, CDR2 YYDKDF (reference sequence). This CDR3 spans 17 amino acids. After removal of 5 bases from V and 4 bases from J, the junction contained 13 bases not matched to a gene. The CDR3 nucleotides are TGTGCCACCAGCGCAGACTCAGGACTAGCATTTTACAATGAGCAGTTCTTC. Protein: CATSADSGLAFYNEQFF.

The chain has TRBV30 and TRBJ2-1, with 14 bases matching TRBD2. This CDR3 comprises 15 residues. Trimming removed 2 bases from V and 8 bases from J; junction bases left unmatched: 5. CDR1 and CDR2 from the germline V gene are GTSNPN and SVGIG (reference sequence). In nucleotides, the CDR3 is TGTGCCTGGAGTCTGGGACTAGCGGGAGCTTATGAGCAGTTCTTC. Protein product: CAWSLGLAGAYEQFF.

The CDR3 DNA sequence: TGTGCCAGTAGTACGAGCTCGACAGGGATCCACCTTGGTTCACCCCTCCACTTT. Protein product: CASSTSSTGIHLGSPLHF. The rearrangement links TRBV19 to TRBJ1-6; 7 bases line up with TRBD1. Trimming took 4 bases from V and 9 from J; bases not matched to a gene: 18. There are 18 residues in the CDR3. The germline CDR1 and CDR2 sequences are LNHDA and SQIVND (reference sequence).

The DNA of the CDR3 is TGCGCCAGCAGCCAAGGGGAAGTCAACACCGGGGAGCTGTTTTTT. The encoded protein is CASSQGEVNTGELFF. This sequence joins TRBV4-1 and TRBJ2-2; the D is unclear. The CDR3 extends over 15 amino acids. V was clipped by 1 base and J by 2 bases, with 8 bases between them. CDR1 is MGHRA and CDR2 is YSYEKL in the germline V gene.

The chain uses TRBV9 and TRBJ2-7; TRBD1 agrees at 12 bases. The J segment lost 4 bases and the V segment lost 4 bases, leaving 6 bases of the junction unmatched. The CDR3 contains 15 residues. CDR1 is SGDLS, CDR2 YYNGEE, per germline. As DNA, the CDR3 is TGTGCCAGCAGCCGAGAGGGACAGGGGGCTTACGAGCAGTACTTC. This codes for CASSREGQGAYEQYF.

The rearrangement joins TRBV2 to TRBJ1-2; 9 nucleotides line up with TRBD1. The length of the CDR3 is 15 residues. After removal of 8 bases from V and 2 bases from J, the junction contained 9 bases not matched to a gene. From germline, CDR1 is SNHLY and CDR2 FYNNEI. CDR3 in amino acids: CASFVTGGGNYGYTF. Here the CDR3 DNA reads TGTGCCAGCTTTGTTACAGGGGGCGGCAACTATGGCTACACCTTC.